The subject of this entry is one TCR beta chain. This sample is drawn from a study of immune evolution from preneoplasia to lung adenocarcinoma. Sequenced by immunoSEQ multiplex PCR; TCRdb stores in-frame clones only, minus some. Among 4,000 or so clones listed, around 76% were seen once. The CDR3 is 13 amino acids. V was shortened by 1 base and J by 1 base, with 5 bases between the two germline ends. Germline V CDR1 and CDR2: SGHNT, YYREEE (reference sequence). This TCR derives from a person between 70 and 80 years old with invasive lung adenocarcinoma. The chain employs TRBV5-4 and TRBJ2-5; D unclear. Sequenced sample: FFPE invasive lung adenocarcinoma tissue. The CDR3 sequence: CASSLHIQETQYF. CDR3 in DNA: TGTGCCAGCAGCTTGCACATCCAAGAGACCCAGTACTTC.